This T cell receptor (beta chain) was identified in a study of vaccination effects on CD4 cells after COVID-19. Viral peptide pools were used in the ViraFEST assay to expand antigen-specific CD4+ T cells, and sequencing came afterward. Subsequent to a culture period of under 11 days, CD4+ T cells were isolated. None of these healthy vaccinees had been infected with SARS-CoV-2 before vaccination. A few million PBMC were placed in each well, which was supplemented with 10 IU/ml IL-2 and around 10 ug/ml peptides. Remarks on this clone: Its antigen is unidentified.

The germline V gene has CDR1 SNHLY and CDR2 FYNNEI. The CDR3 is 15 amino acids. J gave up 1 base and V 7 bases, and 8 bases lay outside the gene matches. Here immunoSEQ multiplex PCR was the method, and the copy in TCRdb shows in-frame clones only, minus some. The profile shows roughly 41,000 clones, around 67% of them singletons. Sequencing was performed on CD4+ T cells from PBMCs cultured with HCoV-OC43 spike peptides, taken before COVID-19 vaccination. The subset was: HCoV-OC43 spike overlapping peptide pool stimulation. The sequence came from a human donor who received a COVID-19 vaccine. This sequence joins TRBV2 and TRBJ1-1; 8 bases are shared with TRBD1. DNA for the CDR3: TGTGCCAGCACCTGGACAGGGAAGGGGAACACTGAAGCTTTCTTT. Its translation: CASTWTGKGNTEAFF. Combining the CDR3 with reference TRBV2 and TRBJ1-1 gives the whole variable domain EPEVTQTPSHQVTQMGQEVILRCVPISNHLYFYWYRQILGQKVEFLVSFYNNEISEKSEIFDDQFSVERPDGSNFTLKIRSTKLEDSAMYFCASTWTGKGNTEAFFGQGTRLTVV.